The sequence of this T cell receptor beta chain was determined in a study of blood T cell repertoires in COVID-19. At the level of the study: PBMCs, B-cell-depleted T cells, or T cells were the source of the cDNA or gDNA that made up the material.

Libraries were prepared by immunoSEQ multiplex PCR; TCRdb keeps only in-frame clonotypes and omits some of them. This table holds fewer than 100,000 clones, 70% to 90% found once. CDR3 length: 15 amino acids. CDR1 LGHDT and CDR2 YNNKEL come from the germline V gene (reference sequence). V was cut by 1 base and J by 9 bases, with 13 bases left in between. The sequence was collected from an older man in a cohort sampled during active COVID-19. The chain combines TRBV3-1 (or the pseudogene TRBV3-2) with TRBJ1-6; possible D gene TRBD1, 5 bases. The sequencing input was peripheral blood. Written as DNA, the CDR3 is TGTGCCAGCAGCCAAGTTTTGGGGGGAGGTTCACCCCTCCACTTT. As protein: CASSQVLGGGSPLHF.